This record concerns one T cell receptor beta chain sequence. The antigen remains undetermined. This entry belongs to a study of T-cell reconstitution after alpha-beta-depleted transplantation in children. V lost 6 bases to trimming and J lost 4 bases; unmatched junction nucleotides: 6. The CDR3 is 13 amino acids. Germline V lookup: CDR1 SQVTM, CDR2 ANQGSEA. Study results and caveats: Once a year had passed after transplant, T-cell counts and diversity came mostly from newly produced T cells. High day-60 TCRbeta diversity in some patients came from surviving recipient T cells and thymic progenitors. Reportedly, roughly two months post-transplant, alpha-beta T cells arose from several hundred expanded graft clones.

Unique molecular identifiers featured in how the TCRbeta library was prepared. TCRdb reprocessed the PCR reads with MiXCR, giving one entry per CDR3 protein. The sample includes 530,000 or so distinct CDR3 sequences, roughly 27% of them seen just once. The V and J genes are TRBV29-1 and TRBJ1-5; 7 positions agree with TRBD1. This receptor was identified in a boy under three years old with Wiskott-Aldrich syndrome, due to receive a stem cell transplant. Sequences were derived from PBMCs, sampled before TCRalphabeta/CD19-depleted stem cell transplant. CDR3 region: CSVGTALNQPQHF. Written as DNA, the CDR3 is TGCAGCGTAGGGACAGCCCTAAATCAGCCCCAGCATTTT.